This T cell receptor (beta chain) was identified in a study of blood T cells in healthy people across ages (dated by TCRdb to between 2015 and 2016). The study in broad terms: In model experiments, template switching captured about one uniquely barcoded TCR beta cDNA molecule for every two T cells. Donors were grouped into four age groups: young (average approximately 15 years), middle-aged (39), aged (roughly 67) and long-lived (approximately 81). The study analyzed two additional independent replicas of 1 million unique cDNA reads from the same blood draw for two donors, one aged 18 to 30 and one aged 80 or older. Age-related changes in TCR beta repertoire diversity were measured in the study by deep sequencing normalized with unique cDNA molecular identifiers. To avoid experimental bias, donors of different ages were distributed randomly across sequencing lanes.

Here is what the overall study found, with its caveats: The long-lived group showed more naive CD4+ T cells, fewer expanded clones and increased TCR diversity than the aged group, suggesting age selection. Estimates of total diversity from one million sequenced T cells were regarded as lower bounds and underestimates. Observed TCR beta diversity per million T cells fell roughly linearly with age, and a significant reduction was already apparent by age roughly 40. Observed TCR beta diversity correlated strongly with the percentage of naive T cells measured by flow cytometry. Because profiling used bulk unsorted PBMCs, naive and antigen-experienced compartments could not be compared conclusively. Because donor CMV infection status was unknown, age-related changes in expanded clonotypes were potentially confounded.

Library creation used 5' RACE. The instrument given in TCRdb is Illumina HiSeq 2500. A second PCR of about 6 to 11 cycles was performed with a sample-barcoded 5' primer and a J-beta primer mix. Each TCR beta cDNA molecule received a unique molecular identifier from a template-switch 5' adaptor carrying 12 random nucleotides. At least 2.5 million CDR3-containing paired-end reads were obtained from each sample. First-strand cDNA was synthesized from all RNA with the Mint cDNA synthesis kit, primed by a TRBC-specific oligonucleotide. After uracil-DNA glycosylase treatment, a first 18-cycle PCR used universal primers M1SS and BC2_uni_R on all cDNA. Regarding the original processing steps: For normalization, 1 million high-quality reads, each with a distinct molecular identifier, were randomly selected from each sample. Instead of being binned into consensus sequences, reads that shared molecular identifiers were thrown out. MiTCR, with a Q25 quality threshold and the strictest error-elimination algorithm, was used for CDR3 identification, clonotype clustering and error correction. A nonparametric unseen species model with Euler transformation was used to estimate lower-bound total TCR beta diversity. The public reads were reprocessed in TCRdb via fastp at Q25 and MiXCR, keeping in-frame beta chains. Merged by CDR3 protein, the rows form single entries marked with the most common genes and DNA. Clone size and V and J calls follow TCRdb, not the original study. The sample contains over 600,000 distinct CDR3 sequences, more than 50% of them found a single time. Roughly 25% of the sample goes to the ten largest clones.

Compared with germline, V lacks 4 bases and J lacks 4 bases; bases without a gene match: 14. Inclusive of the bounding cysteine and phenylalanine, the CDR3 is 17 residues long. The DNA shown is the 51-base CDR3, in frame from base 1. Sequences SGDLS (CDR1) and YYNGEE (CDR2) are obtained from the germline V gene. Systemically healthy Caucasian individuals from Russia, some 38 in total and aged roughly 6 to 100 years, were included as donors. Approximately 10 milliliters of peripheral blood were collected from each donor into EDTA-treated Vacutainer tubes. Ficoll-Paque density-gradient centrifugation was used to isolate PBMCs, with at least 7 million per sample. Trizol reagent was used to extract total RNA from the PBMCs, yielding at least 5 micrograms per sample. The percentages of naive CD45RAhigh/CD27high T cells were determined by flow cytometry on a PBMC aliquot from every donor. With respect to this clonotype: Its antigen is still unknown. No base-level quality is on record; no much larger clone is a single base apart.

Material: blood. Recombination connected TRBV9 to TRBJ2-5; TRBD2 lines up with 9 middle nucleotides. This sequence was found in a man aged 35-49 years in good health. Here is the DNA: TGTGCCAGCAGCATAAGACCGGGACTAGCAAGGCTAGAGACCCAGTACTTC. Translated, this is CASSIRPGLARLETQYF.